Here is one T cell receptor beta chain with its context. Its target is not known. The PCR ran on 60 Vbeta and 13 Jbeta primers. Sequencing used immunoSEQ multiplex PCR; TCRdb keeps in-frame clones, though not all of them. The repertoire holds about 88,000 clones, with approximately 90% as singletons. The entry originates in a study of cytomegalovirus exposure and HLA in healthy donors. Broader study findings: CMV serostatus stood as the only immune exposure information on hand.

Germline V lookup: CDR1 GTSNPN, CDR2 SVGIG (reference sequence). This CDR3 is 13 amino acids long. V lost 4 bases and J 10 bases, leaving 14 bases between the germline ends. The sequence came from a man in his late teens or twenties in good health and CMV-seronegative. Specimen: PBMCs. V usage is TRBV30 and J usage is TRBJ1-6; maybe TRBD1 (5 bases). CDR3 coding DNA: TGTGCCTGGAAGCTCGGGACTTACTCACCCCTCCACTTT. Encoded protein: CAWKLGTYSPLHF. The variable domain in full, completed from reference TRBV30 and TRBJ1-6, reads SQTIHQWPATLVQPVGSPLSLECTVEGTSNPNLYWYRQAAGRGLQLLFYSVGIGQISSEVPQNLSASRPQDRQFILSSKKLLLSDSGFYLCAWKLGTYSPLHFGNGTRLTVT.